Listed below are T cell receptor beta chains from one sample, sequenced in a study of Ad26.COV2.S vaccination and SARS-CoV-2 variants. Here immunoSEQ multiplex PCR was the method, and the copy in TCRdb shows in-frame clones only, minus some. The profile shows roughly 100,000 clones, around three quarters of them singletons. Material: peripheral blood, obtained after recovery from COVID-19. These receptors were obtained from a human donor who had recovered from COVID-19. Both conserved end residues are part of each CDR3. The D gene is left open where the match is weak. The size entry is marked missing in some rows and otherwise reads once, few, many or a size class.

j_call clone_size v_call d_call cdr3_length cdr3_aa cdr3_nt
TRBJ1-5 - TRBV6-5 TRBD1 15 CASSLRDRAGQPQHF TGTGCCAGCAGTCTCCGGGACAGGGCTGGACAGCCCCAGCATTTT
TRBJ1-2 - TRBV7-9 - 17 CASSLGEYKGANYGYTF TGTGCCAGCAGCTTAGGAGAGTATAAGGGGGCTAACTATGGCTACACCTTC
TRBJ2-1 - TRBV6-2/TRBV6-3 - 14 CASSYATTDNEQFF TGTGCCAGCAGTTACGCGACAACCGACAATGAGCAGTTCTTC
TRBJ1-1 - TRBV6-2/TRBV6-3 - 14 CASSWGQGNTEAFF TGTGCCAGCAGTTGGGGACAAGGGAACACTGAAGCTTTCTTT
TRBJ1-3 - TRBV4-3 - 16 CASSQDFGTTGNTIYF TGCGCCAGCAGCCAAGATTTCGGAACCACTGGAAACACCATATATTTT
TRBJ1-3 - TRBV7-6 - 14 CASSLTVSGNTIYF TGTGCCAGCAGTTTAACAGTATCTGGAAACACCATATATTTT
TRBJ2-3 - TRBV4-1 TRBD1 17 CASSLIRGQGDSLAQYF TGCGCCAGCAGCCTGATTCGAGGACAGGGGGACAGTTTGGCGCAGTATTTT
TRBJ2-7 - TRBV5-4 - 13 CASSLGTDYEQYF TGTGCCAGCAGCTTGGGGACAGACTACGAGCAGTACTTC
TRBJ1-5 medium-sized TRBV10-3 - 14 CAIGTGDSNQPQHF TGTGCCATCGGGACGGGGGATAGCAATCAGCCCCAGCATTTT
TRBJ1-5 few TRBV6-5 - 15 CASRLDGSSNQPQHF TGTGCCAGCAGATTGGACGGTTCTAGCAATCAGCCCCAGCATTTT
TRBJ2-5 - TRBV10-2 TRBD1 16 CASSEKAPDRVETQYF TGCGCCAGCAGTGAGAAGGCCCCGGACAGGGTAGAGACCCAGTACTTC
TRBJ2-2 - TRBV5-1 TRBD1 14 CASLQGASTGELFF TGCGCCAGCTTACAGGGGGCGTCCACCGGGGAGCTGTTTTTT
TRBJ1-2 - TRBV6-5 TRBD1 14 CASSYTDGQVGYTF TGTGCCAGCAGTTACACCGACGGACAGGTTGGCTACACCTTC
TRBJ1-1 - TRBV6-5 - 12 CASSRVGTEAFF TGTGCCAGCAGCAGGGTTGGCACTGAAGCTTTCTTT
TRBJ1-2 - TRBV2 - 14 CASSRASVNYGYTF TGTGCCAGCAGCCGGGCCTCGGTGAACTATGGCTACACCTTC
TRBJ2-3 - TRBV7-9 - 14 CASSLPLPTDTQYF TGTGCCAGCAGCTTACCCTTACCAACAGATACGCAGTATTTT
TRBJ1-4 - TRBV3-1/TRBV3-2 - 14 CASSQRGTNEKLFF TGTGCCAGCAGCCAAAGGGGGACTAATGAAAAACTGTTTTTT
TRBJ2-2 - TRBV28 - 13 CASSPPAVGELFF TGTGCCAGCAGCCCCCCGGCCGTCGGGGAGCTGTTTTTT